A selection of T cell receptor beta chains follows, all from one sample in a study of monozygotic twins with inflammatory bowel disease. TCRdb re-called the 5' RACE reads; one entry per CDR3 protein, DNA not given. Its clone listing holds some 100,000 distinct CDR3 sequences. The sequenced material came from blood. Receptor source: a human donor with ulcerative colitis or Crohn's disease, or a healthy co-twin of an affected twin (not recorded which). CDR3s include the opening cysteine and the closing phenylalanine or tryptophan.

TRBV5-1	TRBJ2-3	CASSFRLEADTQYF
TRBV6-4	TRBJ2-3	CASSETSFTDTQYF
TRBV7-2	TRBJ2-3	CASSTPYWGGITDTQYF
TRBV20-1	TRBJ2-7	CSALIRVQSYEQYF
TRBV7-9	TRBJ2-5	CASSSGGPVETQYF
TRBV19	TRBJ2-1	CASSGRVAGRNNEQFF
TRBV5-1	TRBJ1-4	CASSLAPGGREKLFF
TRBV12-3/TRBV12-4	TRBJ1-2	CASTLGAGTLGYGYTF
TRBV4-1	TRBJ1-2	CASSQGGQGSYGYTF
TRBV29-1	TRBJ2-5	CSVDAGDQETQYF
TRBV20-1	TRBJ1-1	CSAPRRRTAGEAFF
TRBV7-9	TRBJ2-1	CASSWVAGGPNEQFF
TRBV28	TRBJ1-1	CASSSLGSISEAFF
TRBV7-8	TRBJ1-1	CASSASRGRNTEAFF
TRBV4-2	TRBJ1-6	CASSQVPRQGNNSPLHF
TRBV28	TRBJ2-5	CASGSGERTQETQYF
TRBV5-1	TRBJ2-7	CASSYGTSGVENEQYF
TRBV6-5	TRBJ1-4	CASSYLGREEKLFF
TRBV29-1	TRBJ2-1	CSVDFTPGSYNEQFF
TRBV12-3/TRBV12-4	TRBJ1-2	CASSNRDRGHYGYTF